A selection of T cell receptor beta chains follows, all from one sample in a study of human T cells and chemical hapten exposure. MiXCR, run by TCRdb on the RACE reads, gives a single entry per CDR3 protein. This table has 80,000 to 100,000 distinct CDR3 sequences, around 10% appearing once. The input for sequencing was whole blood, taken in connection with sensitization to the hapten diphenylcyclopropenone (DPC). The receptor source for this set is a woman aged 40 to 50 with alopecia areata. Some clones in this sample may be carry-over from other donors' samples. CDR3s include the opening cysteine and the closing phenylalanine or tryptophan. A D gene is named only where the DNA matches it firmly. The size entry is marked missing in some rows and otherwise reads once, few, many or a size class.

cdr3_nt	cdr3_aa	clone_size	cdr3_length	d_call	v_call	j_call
TGCAGCGTTGAACATGGAGAAGAGACCCAGTACTTC	CSVEHGEETQYF	many	12	-	TRBV29-1	TRBJ2-5
TGTGCCAGCAGGTACAGGGGGGTGAACTATGGCTACACCTTC	CASRYRGVNYGYTF	few	14	TRBD1	TRBV6-2/TRBV6-3	TRBJ1-2
TGTGCCAGCAGCTTGCCAGCTACCGGGGGCTACGAGCAGTACTTC	CASSLPATGGYEQYF	many	15	-	TRBV7-9	TRBJ2-7
TGTGCCAGCAGCTTATGGGGACAGGGTAATCAGCCCCAGCATTTT	CASSLWGQGNQPQHF	-	15	TRBD1	TRBV7-2	TRBJ1-5
TGTGCCAGCAGCCCCCAGGGAAACAATGAGCAGTTCTTC	CASSPQGNNEQFF	many	13	-	TRBV7-9	TRBJ2-1
TGTGCCAGCCACGGGGGGGCGCTTGGGGCCAACGTCCTGACTTTC	CASHGGALGANVLTF	-	15	TRBD2	TRBV28	TRBJ2-6
TGTGCCAGCAGAGCAGGAAGCACAGATACGCAGTATTTT	CASRAGSTDTQYF	few	13	-	TRBV28	TRBJ2-3
TGCAGTGCTATCCCCGGGGGCAATCAGCCCCAGCATTTT	CSAIPGGNQPQHF	many	13	-	TRBV20-1	TRBJ1-5
TGTGCCAGCAGTACCCGGGACAGTCGGAATCAGCCCCAGCATTTT	CASSTRDSRNQPQHF	-	15	TRBD1	TRBV6-5	TRBJ1-5
TGTGCCAGCAGTAGAGCCTTGACAGGACCCAATCAGCCCCAGCATTTT	CASSRALTGPNQPQHF	few	16	-	TRBV6-2/TRBV6-3	TRBJ1-5
TGTGCCAGCAGTGTGCCGGGACAGGGGGCGGACTATGGCTACACCTTC	CASSVPGQGADYGYTF	many	16	TRBD1	TRBV2	TRBJ1-2
TGTGCCAGCAGTTTTTGGAACTCTGGGGCCAACGTCCTGACTTTC	CASSFWNSGANVLTF	many	15	-	TRBV6-5	TRBJ2-6
TGTGCCAGCAGTACCGGACAGCGCAATGAGCAGTTCTTC	CASSTGQRNEQFF	-	13	-	TRBV6-2/TRBV6-3	TRBJ2-1